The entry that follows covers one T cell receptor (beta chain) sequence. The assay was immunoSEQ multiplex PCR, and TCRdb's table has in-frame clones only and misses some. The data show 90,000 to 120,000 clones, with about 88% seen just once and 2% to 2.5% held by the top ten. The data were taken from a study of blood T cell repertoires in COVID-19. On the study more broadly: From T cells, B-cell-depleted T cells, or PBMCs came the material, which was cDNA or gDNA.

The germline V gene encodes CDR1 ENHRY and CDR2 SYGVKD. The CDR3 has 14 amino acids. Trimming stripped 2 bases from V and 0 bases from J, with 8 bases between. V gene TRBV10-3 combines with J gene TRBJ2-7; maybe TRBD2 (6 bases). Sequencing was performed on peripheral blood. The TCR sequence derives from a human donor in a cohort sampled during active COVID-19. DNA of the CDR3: TGTGCCATCAGTGAGAAGCGGGCCTCCTACGAGCAGTACTTC. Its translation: CAISEKRASYEQYF.